This TCR beta chain was captured in a study of cytomegalovirus exposure and HLA in healthy donors. As regards this clone: Its antigen is not identified.

Study results and limitations: Association of a missense DCLRE1C variant with TCR beta V- and J-gene trimming was reported in a later analysis. Within an earlier analysis, most TCR beta V segments proved productive either about 87% or about 30% of the time.

This CDR3 is built from 18 residues. Use of 60 Vbeta and 13 Jbeta primers characterized the PCR. The assay was immunoSEQ multiplex PCR, and TCRdb's table has in-frame clones only and misses some. The sample has 200,000 to 250,000 clones; approximately 85% are singletons. The TCR sequence derives from a woman aged 40 to 49 in good health and CMV-seronegative. The rearrangement uses TRBV1 and TRBJ2-7; the D segment call TRBD2 is taken from the table without a DNA check. TRBV1 is an annotated pseudogene. Sequencing was performed on PBMCs. CDR3 bases: TGCACCAGCAGCCAAAAGGGACTAGCGGGAGGGTGGCCCTACGAGCAGTACTTC. Translating it yields CTSSQKGLAGGWPYEQYF.